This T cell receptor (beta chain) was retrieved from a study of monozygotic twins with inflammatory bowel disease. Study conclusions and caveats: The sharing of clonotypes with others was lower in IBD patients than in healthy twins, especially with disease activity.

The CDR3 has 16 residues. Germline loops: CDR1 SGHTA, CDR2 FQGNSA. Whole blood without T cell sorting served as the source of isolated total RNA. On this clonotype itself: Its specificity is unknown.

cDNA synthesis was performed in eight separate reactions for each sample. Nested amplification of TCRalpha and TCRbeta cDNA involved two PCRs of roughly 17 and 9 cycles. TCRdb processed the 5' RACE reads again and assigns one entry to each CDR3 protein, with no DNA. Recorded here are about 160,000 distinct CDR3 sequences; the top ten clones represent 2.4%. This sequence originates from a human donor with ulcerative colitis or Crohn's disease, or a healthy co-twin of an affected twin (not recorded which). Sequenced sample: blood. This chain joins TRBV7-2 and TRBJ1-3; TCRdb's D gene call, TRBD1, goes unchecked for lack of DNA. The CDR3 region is CASSPGTANSGNTIYF.